Sequencing of this T cell receptor (beta chain) was carried out in a study of Graves' ophthalmopathy and Graves' hyperthyroidism. The study, taken as a whole, reports: Discrimination between ophthalmopathy and stable hyperthyroidism by a 13-signature model showed 87.88% sensitivity and about 80% specificity. Blood was where most expanded thyroid clonotypes above 0.001 frequency also turned up.

RNA served as the template for amplifying TCR beta CDR3 regions. First-round RT-PCR employed HTBI primers, with a second-round multiplex PCR after it. TCRdb re-derived calls from the multiplex PCR reads in MiXCR, one entry per CDR3 protein. The sample holds almost 750,000 distinct CDR3 sequences, 35% to 50% seen once. This clonotype was counted once. The antigen is unknown. Germline loops: CDR1 MGHDK, CDR2 SYGVNS. The CDR3 length is 14 residues. V shed 6 bases and J shed 4 bases, with 12 bases lying between them. This sequence joins TRBV25-1 and TRBJ2-2; no firm D call. The TCR sequence derives from an adult man with Graves' ophthalmopathy. Sample: peripheral blood. CDR3 nucleotide sequence: TGTGCCAGCAGCCAAGATCATGGCACCGGGGAGCTGTTTTTT. As protein: CASSQDHGTGELFF.